A selection of T cell receptor beta chains follows, all from one sample in a study of blood T cell repertoires in COVID-19. Here immunoSEQ multiplex PCR was the method, and the copy in TCRdb shows in-frame clones only, minus some. Here the sample spans 200,000 to 250,000 clones, 75% to 90% being singletons. The sample taken for sequencing was peripheral blood. The receptors stem from a woman aged 70-85 years with active or convalescent COVID-19. Each CDR3 is given without its conserved first and last residue. Each record gives: J gene, V gene, CDR3 protein.

>TRBJ1-1|TRBV15
ATSPSYRGGNTEAF
>TRBJ1-1|TRBV27
ASSSPPRNTEAF
>TRBJ1-6|TRBV7-8
ASSLAGNWGGTNSPLH
>TRBJ1-3|TRBV11-3
ASSLRQGPGNTIY
>TRBJ1-4|TRBV6-2/TRBV6-3
ASSYSALEINEKLF
>TRBJ2-3|TRBV7-8
ASSLGTSGISTDTQY
>TRBJ2-1|TRBV5-1
ASSLVQINEQF
>TRBJ2-5|TRBV27
ASLLKTQY
>TRBJ1-3|TRBV2
ASSERGHHSGNTIY
>TRBJ2-7|TRBV7-2
ASSQDRGLEQY
>TRBJ2-7|TRBV28
ATETSGTSYEQY
>TRBJ2-5|TRBV4-1
ASSQDFGGALSETQY
>TRBJ2-5|TRBV6-1
ASSEAGGGAAETQY
>TRBJ1-3|TRBV7-7
ASSYGPGENTIY
>TRBJ2-3|TRBV25-1
ASLAWGTDTQY
>TRBJ1-2|TRBV5-4
ASSLDQHNYGYT
>TRBJ1-1|TRBV28
ASRSSFSGGRETEAF
>TRBJ1-3|TRBV30
AWAPDSSGNTIY
>TRBJ1-1|TRBV12-3/TRBV12-4
ASSPTETEAF
>TRBJ1-1|TRBV4-1
ASSQVLVNWYTEAF
>TRBJ2-1|TRBV18
ASSPPLRDSSYNEQF
>TRBJ2-1|TRBV24-1
ATGSRRELGSYNEQF
>TRBJ2-3|TRBV5-1
ASSPGQGTDTQY
>TRBJ1-1|TRBV5-1
ASSLATVNTEAF
>TRBJ1-5|TRBV4-2
ASSQGYTSNQPQH
>TRBJ2-1|TRBV11-3
ASSLFGQGANEQF
>TRBJ1-4|TRBV19
ASSTPGTGLTNEKLF
>TRBJ2-7|TRBV5-1
ASRPLQGAHEQY